These 6 T cell receptor beta chains were sequenced from one sample in a study of CD8+ T cells in alopecia areata. Noted treatment: oral pan-JAK inhibitor, 5-10 mg twice daily. Isolated RNA was reverse transcribed into cDNA used as the sequencing template. Only in-frame clones appear in the TCRdb table, and some are missing; sequencing was by immunoSEQ multiplex PCR. Of about 110,000 clones listed, roughly 50% are singletons. This sample comprised CD8+ T cells sorted from blood, obtained at week 24, from a patient treated with tofacitinib. These receptors came from a human donor with alopecia areata.

The gene calls are TRBV27 and TRBJ2-3; D is unresolved. This CDR3 is built from 16 residues. Trimming cost V 7 bases and J 2 bases, with 19 bases left between them. Germline V gene data show CDR1 as MNHEY and CDR2 as SMNVEV (reference sequence). The CDR3 DNA is TGTGCCAGCACCCCAACGGTAGGGCCTTTCACAGATACGCAGTATTTT. Translation: CASTPTVGPFTDTQYF.

The chain links TRBV7-9 to TRBJ2-4; D unresolved. The ends were cut back, 1 base at V and 0 bases at J, with 10 bases in the middle. Germline CDR1 is SEHNR and CDR2 is FQNEAQ (reference sequence). The CDR3 sequence is 16 residues long. The CDR3 sequence: CASSLGPSLAKNIQYF. As DNA, the CDR3 is TGTGCCAGCAGCTTAGGCCCCTCGCTAGCCAAAAACATTCAGTACTTC.

V is TRBV29-1 and J is TRBJ1-2; D is possibly TRBD1 (5 bases). The CDR3 extends over 14 amino acids. V was shortened by 0 bases and J by 5 bases, with 13 bases between the two germline ends. Germline V gene sequence: CDR1 SQVTM, CDR2 ANQGSEA. CDR3 sequence reads: CSVEEGGLIYGYTF. Here the CDR3 DNA reads TGCAGCGTTGAAGAGGGGGGACTGATATATGGCTACACCTTC.

This clone was observed once. This sequence joins TRBV5-4 and TRBJ1-2; D uncertain. V gave up 4 bases and J gave up 7 bases, with 11 bases separating them. The length of the CDR3 is 12 residues. Germline V gives CDR1 SGHNT, CDR2 YYREEE (reference sequence). CDR3 sequence (DNA): TGTGCCAGCAGCGTCCTCCCCGGTGGCTACACCTTC. Protein product: CASSVLPGGYTF.

The chain employs TRBV27 and TRBJ1-4; TRBD1 matches at 9 bases. After removal of 5 bases from V and 3 bases from J, the junction contained 1 base not matched to a gene. CDR1 is MNHEY, CDR2 SMNVEV, per germline (reference sequence). The CDR3 sequence is 14 residues long. CDR3 sequence reads: CASSRTGANEKLFF. The DNA of the CDR3 is TGTGCCAGCAGTAGGACAGGGGCTAATGAAAAACTGTTTTTT. Variable domain in full (rest from reference TRBV27 and TRBJ1-4): EAQVTQNPRYLITVTGKKLTVTCSQNMNHEYMSWYRQDPGLGLRQIYYSMNVEVTDKGDVPEGYKVSRKEKRNFPLILESPSPNQTSLYFCASSRTGANEKLFFGSGTQLSVL.

The chain combines TRBV9 with TRBJ2-7, with D possibly being TRBD2 (6 bases). The V end lost 0 bases, the J end lost 7 bases, and 11 bases lay between the germline ends. Germline-derived CDR1 and CDR2 are SGDLS and YYNGEE. This CDR3 region has 13 residues. CDR3 DNA sequence: TGTGCCAGCAGCGTAGGAGTGGCGGGGGAGCAGTACTTC. It specifies CASSVGVAGEQYF.